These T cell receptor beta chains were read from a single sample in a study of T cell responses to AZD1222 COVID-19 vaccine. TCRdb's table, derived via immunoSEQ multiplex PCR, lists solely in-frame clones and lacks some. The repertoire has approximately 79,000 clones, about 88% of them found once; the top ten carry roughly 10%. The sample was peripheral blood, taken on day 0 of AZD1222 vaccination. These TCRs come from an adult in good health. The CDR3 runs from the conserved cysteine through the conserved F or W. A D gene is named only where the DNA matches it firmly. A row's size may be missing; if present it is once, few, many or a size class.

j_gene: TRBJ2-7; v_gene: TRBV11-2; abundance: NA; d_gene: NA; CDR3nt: TGTGCCAGCAGCCCCCTCGGACAGCTAATCTACGAGCAGTACTTC; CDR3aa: CASSPLGQLIYEQYF
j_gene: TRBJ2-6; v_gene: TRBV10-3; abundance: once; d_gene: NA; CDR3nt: TGTGCCATCAGTGAGTCGTATTTAACTGGGGCCAACGTCCTGACTTTC; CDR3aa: CAISESYLTGANVLTF
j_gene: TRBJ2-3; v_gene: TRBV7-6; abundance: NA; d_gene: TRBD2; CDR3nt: TGTGCCAGCAGCGATAGCGGGACCCCCACAGATACGCAGTATTTT; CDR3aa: CASSDSGTPTDTQYF
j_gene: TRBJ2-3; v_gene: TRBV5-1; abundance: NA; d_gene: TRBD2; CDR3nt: TGCGCCAGCAGCATGGGGGCTAGCGGGGTTAGCACAGATACGCAGTATTTT; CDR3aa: CASSMGASGVSTDTQYF
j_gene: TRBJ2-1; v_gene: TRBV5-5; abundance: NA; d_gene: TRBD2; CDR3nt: TGTGCCAGCAGCCAACTAGCGGACCTGTGGAATGAGCAGTTCTTC; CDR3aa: CASSQLADLWNEQFF
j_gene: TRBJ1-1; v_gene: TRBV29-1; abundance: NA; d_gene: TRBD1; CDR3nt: TGCAGCGTTGTGGGACAGATGAACACTGAAGCTTTCTTT; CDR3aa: CSVVGQMNTEAFF
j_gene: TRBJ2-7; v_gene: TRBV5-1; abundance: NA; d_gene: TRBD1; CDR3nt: TGCGCCAGCAGCTCCAACCGCCCGGGACAGGGAATTGGGCAGTACTTC; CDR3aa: CASSSNRPGQGIGQYF
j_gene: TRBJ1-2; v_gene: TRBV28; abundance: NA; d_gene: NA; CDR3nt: TGTGCCAGCAGTTTAGGGCAGACTAACTATGGCTACACCTTC; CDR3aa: CASSLGQTNYGYTF
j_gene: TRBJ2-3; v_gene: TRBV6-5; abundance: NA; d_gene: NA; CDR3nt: TGTGCCAGCAGCCAGGGTAGCGGCCTCACAGATACGCAGTATTTT; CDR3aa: CASSQGSGLTDTQYF
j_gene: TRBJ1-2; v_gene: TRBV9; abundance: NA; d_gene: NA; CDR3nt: TGTGCCAGCAGCGTAGGAACAGGGAACTATGGCTACACCTTC; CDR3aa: CASSVGTGNYGYTF
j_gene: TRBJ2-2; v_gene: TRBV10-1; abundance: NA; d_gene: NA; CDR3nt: TGCGCCAGCAGTGAGCGGGCGAACACCGGGGAGCTGTTTTTT; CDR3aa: CASSERANTGELFF
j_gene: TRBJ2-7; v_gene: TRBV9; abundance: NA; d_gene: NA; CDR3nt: TGTGCCAGCAGCCCCCGACTTCAGAGCTACGAGCAGTACTTC; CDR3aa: CASSPRLQSYEQYF
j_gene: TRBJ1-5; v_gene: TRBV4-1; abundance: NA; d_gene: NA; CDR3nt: TGCGCCAGCAGCCTCTCCGGGTTTAGCAATCAGCCCCAGCATTTT; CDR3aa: CASSLSGFSNQPQHF
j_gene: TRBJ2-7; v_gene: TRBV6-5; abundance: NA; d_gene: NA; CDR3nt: TGTGCCAGCAGATCAGGGTCCGTGGGGAGGACCGAGCAGTACTTC; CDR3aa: CASRSGSVGRTEQYF
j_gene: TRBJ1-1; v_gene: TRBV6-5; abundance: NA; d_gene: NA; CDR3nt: TGTGCCAGCAGTTCCACCGGGATCTCGAGGGGCACTGAAGCTTTCTTT; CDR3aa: CASSSTGISRGTEAFF
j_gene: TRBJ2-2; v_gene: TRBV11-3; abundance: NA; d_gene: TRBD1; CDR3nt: TGTGCCAGCAGACCGGGACAGGGTAACACCGGGGAGCTGTTTTTT; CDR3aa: CASRPGQGNTGELFF
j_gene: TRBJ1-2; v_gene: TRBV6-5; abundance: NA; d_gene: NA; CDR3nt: TGTGCCACCTCTCAGGGCCCCTATGGCTACACCTTC; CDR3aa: CATSQGPYGYTF
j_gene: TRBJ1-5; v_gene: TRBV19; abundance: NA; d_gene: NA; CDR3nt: TGTGCCAGTTCGGGTGAGGGCCATCAGCCCCAGCATTTT; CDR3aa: CASSGEGHQPQHF
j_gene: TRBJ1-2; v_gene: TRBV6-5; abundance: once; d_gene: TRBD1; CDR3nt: TGTGCCAGCAGGGGACAGGCCGGTCGAGTGGATGGCTACACCTTC; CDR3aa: CASRGQAGRVDGYTF
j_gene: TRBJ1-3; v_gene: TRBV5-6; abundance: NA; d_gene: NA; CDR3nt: TGTGCCAGCAGCTTTTTCGGAAACACCATATATTTT; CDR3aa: CASSFFGNTIYF
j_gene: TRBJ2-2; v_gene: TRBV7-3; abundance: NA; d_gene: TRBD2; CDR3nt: TGTGCCAGCAGCTTAACTTCCTTAGCGGGATCCGGGGAGCTGTTTTTT; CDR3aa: CASSLTSLAGSGELFF
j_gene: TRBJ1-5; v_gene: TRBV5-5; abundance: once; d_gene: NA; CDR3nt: TGTGCCAGCAGCTTGGGAGGATCCAGCAATCAGCCCCAGCATTTT; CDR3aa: CASSLGGSSNQPQHF
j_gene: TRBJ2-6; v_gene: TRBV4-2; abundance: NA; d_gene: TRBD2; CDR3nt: TGTGCCAGCAGCCAAGATCTTACTAGCGGGGGGTCTGGGGCCAACGTCCTGACTTTC; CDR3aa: CASSQDLTSGGSGANVLTF
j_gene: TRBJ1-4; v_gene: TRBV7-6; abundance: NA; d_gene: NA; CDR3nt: TGTGCCAGCAGCTTAGCGGAGGGCGAAAAACTGTTTTTT; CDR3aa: CASSLAEGEKLFF
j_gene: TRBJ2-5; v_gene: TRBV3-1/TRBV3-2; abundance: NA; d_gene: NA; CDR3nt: TGTGCCAGCAGCCAAGATAATAACCAAGAGACCCAGTACTTC; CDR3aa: CASSQDNNQETQYF
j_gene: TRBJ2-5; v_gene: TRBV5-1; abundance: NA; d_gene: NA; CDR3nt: TGCGCCAGCAGCTCAGGAGGGCGAGGGGAGACCCAGTACTTC; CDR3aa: CASSSGGRGETQYF
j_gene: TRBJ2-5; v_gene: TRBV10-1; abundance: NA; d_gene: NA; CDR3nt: TGCGCCAGCAGTTGGACCGCTGGGGAGACCCAGTACTTC; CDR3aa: CASSWTAGETQYF
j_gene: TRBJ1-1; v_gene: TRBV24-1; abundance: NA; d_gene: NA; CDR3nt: TGTGCCACCAGGCGGTCCATGAACACTGAAGCTTTCTTT; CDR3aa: CATRRSMNTEAFF
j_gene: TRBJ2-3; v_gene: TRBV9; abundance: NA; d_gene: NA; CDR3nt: TGTGCCAGCAGCGTAGCAGAAGATACGCAGTATTTT; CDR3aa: CASSVAEDTQYF
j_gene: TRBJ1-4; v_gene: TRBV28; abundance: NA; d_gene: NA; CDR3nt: TGTGCCAGCAGTCTCCAAGGGGCTAATGAAAAACTGTTTTTT; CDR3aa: CASSLQGANEKLFF
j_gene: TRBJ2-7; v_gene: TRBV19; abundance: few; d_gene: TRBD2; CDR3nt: TGTGCCAGTAGCCCTACCTCCGATGGGGGACTAGTCTACGAGCAGTACTTC; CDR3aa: CASSPTSDGGLVYEQYF
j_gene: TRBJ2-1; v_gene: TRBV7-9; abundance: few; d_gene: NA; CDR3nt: TGTGCCAGCAGCCCTATCGCTCAGGGCTCCTACAATGAGCAGTTCTTC; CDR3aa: CASSPIAQGSYNEQFF
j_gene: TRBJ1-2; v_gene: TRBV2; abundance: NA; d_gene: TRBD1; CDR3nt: TGTGCCAGCAGTGCAGGACAGGGAGGTGGCTACACCTTC; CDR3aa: CASSAGQGGGYTF
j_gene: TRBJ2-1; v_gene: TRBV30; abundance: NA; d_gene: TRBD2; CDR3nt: TGTGCCTGGAGTGCGGGACTAGAGGGGCACAATGAGCAGTTCTTC; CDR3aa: CAWSAGLEGHNEQFF
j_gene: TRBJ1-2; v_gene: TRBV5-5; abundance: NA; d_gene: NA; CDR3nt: TGTGCCAGCAGCCCCCTCGGGGGCAGCGGCTATGGCTACACCTTC; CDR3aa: CASSPLGGSGYGYTF
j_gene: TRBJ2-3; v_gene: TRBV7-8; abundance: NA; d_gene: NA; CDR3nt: TGTGCCAGCAGCACCCCTCAGCGGAATACGCAGTATTTT; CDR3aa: CASSTPQRNTQYF
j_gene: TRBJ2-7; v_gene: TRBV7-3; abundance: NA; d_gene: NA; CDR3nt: TGTGCCAGCAGTCGGGGACGGGGGAACTACGAGCAGTACTTC; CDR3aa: CASSRGRGNYEQYF
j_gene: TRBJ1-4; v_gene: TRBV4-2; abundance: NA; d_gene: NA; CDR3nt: TGTGCCAGCAGCCAAGGGTTTGGCTACGATCGAGCAGCAACTAATGAAAAACTGTTTTTT; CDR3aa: CASSQGFGYDRAATNEKLFF
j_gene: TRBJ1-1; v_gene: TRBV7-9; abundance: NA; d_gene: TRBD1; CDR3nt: TGTGCCAGCAGCTTAAGACAGGGACCAGCTTTCTTT; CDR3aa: CASSLRQGPAFF
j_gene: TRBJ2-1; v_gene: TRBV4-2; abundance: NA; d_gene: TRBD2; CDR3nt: TGTGCCAGCAGCCAAGGAGGGACTAGCGGGCTCAATGAGCAGTTCTTC; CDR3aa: CASSQGGTSGLNEQFF
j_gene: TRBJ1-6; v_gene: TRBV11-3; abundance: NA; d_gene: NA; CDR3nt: TGTGCCAGCAGCTTAGAGCATAATTCACCCCTCCACTTT; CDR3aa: CASSLEHNSPLHF
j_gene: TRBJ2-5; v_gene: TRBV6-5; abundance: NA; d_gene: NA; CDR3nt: TGTGCCAGTTGGGGTAACCGTCCCCAAGAGACCCAGTACTTC; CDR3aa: CASWGNRPQETQYF
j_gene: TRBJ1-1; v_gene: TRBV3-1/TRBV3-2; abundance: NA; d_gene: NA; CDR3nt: TGTGCCAGCAGCCTAATCGGACGGGGGACTGAAGCTTTCTTT; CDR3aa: CASSLIGRGTEAFF
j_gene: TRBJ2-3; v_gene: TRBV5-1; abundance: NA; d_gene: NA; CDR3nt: TGCGCCAGCAGCCCGGGACTTGGGAACACAGATACGCAGTATTTT; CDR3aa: CASSPGLGNTDTQYF
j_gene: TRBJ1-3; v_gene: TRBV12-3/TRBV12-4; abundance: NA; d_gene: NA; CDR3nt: TGTGCCAGCAGTCTTAAACCTGGGCCCATATATTTT; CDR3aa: CASSLKPGPIYF
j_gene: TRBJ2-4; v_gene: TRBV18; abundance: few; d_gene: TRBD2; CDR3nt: TGTGCCAGCTCACCACGGGAGGGTAGCATTCAGTACTTC; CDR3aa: CASSPREGSIQYF
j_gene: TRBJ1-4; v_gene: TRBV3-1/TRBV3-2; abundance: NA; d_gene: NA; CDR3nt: TGTGCCAGCAGCCAAGAATTCTCTAGGAAACTGTTTTTT; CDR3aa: CASSQEFSRKLFF
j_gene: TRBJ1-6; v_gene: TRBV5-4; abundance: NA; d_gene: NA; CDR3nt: TGTGCCGGCGCCCAGCTAAATTCACCCCTCCACTTT; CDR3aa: CAGAQLNSPLHF
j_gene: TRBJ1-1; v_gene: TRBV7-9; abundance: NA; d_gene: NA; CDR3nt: TGTGCCAGCAGCTTCGTGAGGGATTCCACTGAAGCTTTCTTT; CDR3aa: CASSFVRDSTEAFF
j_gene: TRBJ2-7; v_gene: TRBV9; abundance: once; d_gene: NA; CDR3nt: TGTGCCAGCAGCGGAGGGGGGTTCTCCTACGAGCAGTACTTC; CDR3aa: CASSGGGFSYEQYF
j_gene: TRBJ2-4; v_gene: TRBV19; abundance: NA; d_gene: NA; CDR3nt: TGTGCCAGTAGTATTTATGGAGGACGACACGTCTTC; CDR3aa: CASSIYGGRHVF
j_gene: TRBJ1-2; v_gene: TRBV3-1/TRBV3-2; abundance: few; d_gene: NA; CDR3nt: TGTGCCAGCAGCCAAGGGGCTAACTATGGCTACACCTTC; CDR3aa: CASSQGANYGYTF
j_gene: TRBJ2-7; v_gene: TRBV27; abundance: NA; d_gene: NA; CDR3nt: TGTGCCAGCAGTTCGGATCAGGGTTCCTACGAGCAGTACTTC; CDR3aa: CASSSDQGSYEQYF
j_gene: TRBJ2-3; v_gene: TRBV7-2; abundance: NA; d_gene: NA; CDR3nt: TGTGCCAGCAGCGGATCACAGGGATCAGCAGATACGCAGTATTTT; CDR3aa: CASSGSQGSADTQYF
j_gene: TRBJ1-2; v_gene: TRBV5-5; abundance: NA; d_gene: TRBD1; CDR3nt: TGTGCCAGCAGCTTGCAACAGGGGAACAACTATGGCTACACCTTC; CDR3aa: CASSLQQGNNYGYTF
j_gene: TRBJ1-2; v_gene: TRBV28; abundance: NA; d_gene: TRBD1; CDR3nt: TGTGCCAGCAGTTCGGGACAGGGGTATGGCTACACCTTC; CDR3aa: CASSSGQGYGYTF
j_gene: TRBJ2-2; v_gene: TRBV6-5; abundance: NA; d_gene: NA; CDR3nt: TGTGCCAGCAACCGGGCTAGCACCGGGGAGCTGTTTTTT; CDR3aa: CASNRASTGELFF
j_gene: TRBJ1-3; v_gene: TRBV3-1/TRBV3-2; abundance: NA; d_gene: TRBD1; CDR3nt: TGTGCCAGCAGCCGACCACTACAGGGGGGTGGAAACACCATATATTTT; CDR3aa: CASSRPLQGGGNTIYF
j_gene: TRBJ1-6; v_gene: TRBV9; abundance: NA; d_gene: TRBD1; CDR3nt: TGTGCCAGCAGCGCCACCGGACAGGCAATAAATAATTCACCCCTCCACTTT; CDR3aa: CASSATGQAINNSPLHF
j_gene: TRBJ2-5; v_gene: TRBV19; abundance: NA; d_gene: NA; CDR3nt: TGTGCCAGTAGTATCGGGGGACCCCGGGAGACCCAGTACTTC; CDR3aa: CASSIGGPRETQYF